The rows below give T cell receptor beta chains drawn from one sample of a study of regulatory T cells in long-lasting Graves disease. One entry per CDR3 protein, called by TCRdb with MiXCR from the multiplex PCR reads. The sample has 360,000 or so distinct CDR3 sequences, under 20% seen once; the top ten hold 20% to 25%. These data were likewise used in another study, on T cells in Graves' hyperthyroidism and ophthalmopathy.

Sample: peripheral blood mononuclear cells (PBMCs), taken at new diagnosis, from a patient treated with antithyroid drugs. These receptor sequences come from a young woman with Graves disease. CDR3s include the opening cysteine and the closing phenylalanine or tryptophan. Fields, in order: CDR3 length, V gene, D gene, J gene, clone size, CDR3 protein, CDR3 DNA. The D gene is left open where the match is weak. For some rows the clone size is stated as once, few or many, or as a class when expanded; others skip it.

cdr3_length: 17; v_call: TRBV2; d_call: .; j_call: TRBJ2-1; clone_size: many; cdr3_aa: CASSVNVGRGRDNEQFF; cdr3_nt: TGTGCCAGCAGTGTTAATGTTGGGAGGGGGCGCGACAATGAGCAGTTCTTC
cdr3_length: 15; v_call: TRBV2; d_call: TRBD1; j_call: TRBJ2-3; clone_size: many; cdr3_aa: CASSEAGTATDTQYF; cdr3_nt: TGTGCCAGCAGTGAAGCGGGGACAGCCACAGATACGCAGTATTTT
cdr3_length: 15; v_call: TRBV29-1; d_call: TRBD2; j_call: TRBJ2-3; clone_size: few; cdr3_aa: CSVEWAGAATDTQYF; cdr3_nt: TGCAGCGTTGAATGGGCGGGAGCGGCAACAGATACGCAGTATTTT
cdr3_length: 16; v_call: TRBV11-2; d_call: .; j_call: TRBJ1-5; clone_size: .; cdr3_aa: CASSYDGQRSNQPQHF; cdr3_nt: TGTGCCAGCAGCTACGATGGACAGAGGAGCAATCAGCCCCAGCATTTT
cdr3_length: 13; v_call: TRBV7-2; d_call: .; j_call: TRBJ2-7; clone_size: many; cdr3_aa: CASSLAPGSEQYF; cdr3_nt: TGTGCCAGCAGCTTAGCGCCAGGGTCCGAGCAGTACTTC
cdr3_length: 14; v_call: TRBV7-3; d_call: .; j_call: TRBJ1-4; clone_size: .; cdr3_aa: CASSLGTLNEKLFF; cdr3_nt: TGTGCCAGCAGCCTCGGGACACTAAATGAAAAACTGTTTTTT
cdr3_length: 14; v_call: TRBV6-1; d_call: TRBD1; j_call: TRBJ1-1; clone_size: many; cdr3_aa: CASSPKGQATEAFF; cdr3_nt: TGTGCCAGCAGCCCCAAGGGACAGGCGACTGAAGCTTTCTTT
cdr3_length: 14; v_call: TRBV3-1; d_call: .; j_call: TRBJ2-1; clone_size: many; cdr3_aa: CASSQGGRYNEQFF; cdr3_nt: TGTGCCAGCAGCCAAGGCGGCCGCTACAATGAGCAGTTCTTC
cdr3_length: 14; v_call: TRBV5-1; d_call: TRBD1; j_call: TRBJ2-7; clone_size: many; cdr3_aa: CASSYGGQGYEQYF; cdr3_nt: TGCGCCAGCAGCTACGGGGGACAGGGGTACGAGCAGTACTTC
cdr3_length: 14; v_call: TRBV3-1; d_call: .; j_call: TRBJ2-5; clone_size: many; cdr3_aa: CASSHRVTEETQYF; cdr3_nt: TGTGCCAGCAGCCATCGAGTAACGGAGGAGACCCAGTACTTC
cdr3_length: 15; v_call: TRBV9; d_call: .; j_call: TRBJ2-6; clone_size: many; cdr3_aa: CASSVGALGANVLTF; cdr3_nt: TGTGCCAGCAGCGTAGGGGCGTTAGGGGCCAACGTCCTGACTTTC